The TCR beta chain described here comes from a study of tissue T cells after allogeneic stem cell transplantation. Study findings and constraints: TCR repertoires tracked anatomic similarity, regardless of disease or transplant status.

Concerning this clone: The antigen is not known.

Clones were read by immunoSEQ multiplex PCR, and TCRdb kept only the in-frame ones, dropping some. Among 35,000 to 50,000 clones listed, around 90% were seen once. Sequencing was performed on blood, taken before transplantation. The sequence came from a woman aged 35 to 70 who later had graft-versus-host disease after an allogeneic stem cell transplant.

CDR3 in amino acids: CASSQDGTMNEQFF. The DNA for the CDR3 is TGTGCCAGCAGCCAAGATGGAACGATGAATGAGCAGTTCTTC. The chain joins TRBV4-2 to TRBJ2-1; D is undetermined. The germline gives CDR1 LGHNA, CDR2 YNFKEQ. The CDR3 is made up of 14 amino acids. V lost 0 bases and J 7 bases, leaving 10 bases between the germline ends.